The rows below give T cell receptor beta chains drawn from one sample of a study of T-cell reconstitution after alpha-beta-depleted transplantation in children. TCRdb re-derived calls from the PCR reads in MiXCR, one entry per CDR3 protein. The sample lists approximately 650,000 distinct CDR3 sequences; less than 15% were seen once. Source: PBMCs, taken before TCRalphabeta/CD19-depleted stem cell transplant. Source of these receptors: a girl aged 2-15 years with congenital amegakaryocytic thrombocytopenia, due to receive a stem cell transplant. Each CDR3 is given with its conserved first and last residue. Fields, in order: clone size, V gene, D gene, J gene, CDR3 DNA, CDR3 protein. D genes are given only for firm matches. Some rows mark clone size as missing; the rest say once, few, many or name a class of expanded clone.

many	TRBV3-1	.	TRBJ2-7	TGTGCCAGCAGCCAGAACTACGAGCAGTACTTC	CASSQNYEQYF
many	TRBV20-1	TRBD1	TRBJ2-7	TGCAGTGCTAGTGGGACAGGGCGGTTTTACGAGCAGTACTTC	CSASGTGRFYEQYF
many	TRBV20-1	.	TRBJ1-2	TGCAGTGCTAAAAACACAGGGAGCTATGGCTACACCTTC	CSAKNTGSYGYTF
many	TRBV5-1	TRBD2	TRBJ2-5	TGCGCCAGCAGCTCGACTAGCGAGAAAGAGACCCAGTACTTC	CASSSTSEKETQYF
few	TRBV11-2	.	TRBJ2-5	TGTGCCAGCAGCTACCAGGGTGCCCCCCAAGAGACCCAGTACTTC	CASSYQGAPQETQYF
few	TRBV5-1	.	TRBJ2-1	TGCGCCAGCAGCTCCTCGGGTTGGCCCTACAATGAGCAGTTCTTC	CASSSSGWPYNEQFF
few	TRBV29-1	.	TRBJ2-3	TGCAGCGTCGAGGGAGGCTTCTATTATGGGGATACGCAGTATTTT	CSVEGGFYYGDTQYF
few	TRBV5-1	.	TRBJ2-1	TGCGCCAGCAGCTTAGCGAAACTAGGTGATGAGCAGTTCTTC	CASSLAKLGDEQFF
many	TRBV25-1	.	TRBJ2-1	TGTGCCAGCAGTGGATGGGGCCGGAACAATGAGCAGTTCTTC	CASSGWGRNNEQFF
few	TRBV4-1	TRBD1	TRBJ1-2	TGCGCCAGCAGTCACCCGGGACAGAACTTCTATGGCTACACCTTC	CASSHPGQNFYGYTF
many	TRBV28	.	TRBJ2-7	TGTGCCAGCAGTTCTACCATTGAGCAGTACTTC	CASSSTIEQYF
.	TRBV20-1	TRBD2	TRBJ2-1	TGCAGTGCTAAGAGACTAGCCCATGAGCAGTTCTTC	CSAKRLAHEQFF
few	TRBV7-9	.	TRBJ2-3	TGTGCCAGCACCCTGGATGGGTCAGAAACAGATACGCAGTATTTT	CASTLDGSETDTQYF
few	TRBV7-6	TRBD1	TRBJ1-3	TGTGCCAGCAGCCACGACAGGGCTGGAAACACCATATATTTT	CASSHDRAGNTIYF
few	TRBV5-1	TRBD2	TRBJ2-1	TGCGCCAGCAGTCTAGGAGCGGGAGTACGGGGTGAGCAGTTCTTC	CASSLGAGVRGEQFF
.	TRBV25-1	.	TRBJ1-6	TGTGCCAGCAGTGAAGGGCACAGCAACCCGACCGACTCACCCCTCCACTTT	CASSEGHSNPTDSPLHF
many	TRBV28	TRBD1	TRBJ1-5	TGTGCCAGCAGTGACAGGGCGGGTCAGCCCCAGCATTTT	CASSDRAGQPQHF
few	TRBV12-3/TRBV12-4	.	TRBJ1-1	TGTGCCAGCAGTTTTCGGGACACAAACACTGAAGCTTTCTTT	CASSFRDTNTEAFF
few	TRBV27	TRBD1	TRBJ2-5	TGTGCCAGCAGTTACGACAGGGGCCTTCAAGAGACCCAGTACTTC	CASSYDRGLQETQYF
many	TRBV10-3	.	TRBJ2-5	TGTGCCACCTTCGGCGGCCTACCGGAGACCCAGTACTTC	CATFGGLPETQYF
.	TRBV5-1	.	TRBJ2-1	TGCGCCAGCAGCTTGGTGCAGGCCAATGAGCAGTTCTTC	CASSLVQANEQFF
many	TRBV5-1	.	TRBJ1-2	TGCGCCAGCAGCTTGGTGTCGTCACCTTCTAACTATGGCTACACCTTC	CASSLVSSPSNYGYTF
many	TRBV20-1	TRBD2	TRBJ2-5	TGCAGTGCTAGAGAACTTAGACGAGCGGGAGGGCCCCTGTACCAAGAGACCCAGTACTTC	CSARELRRAGGPLYQETQYF
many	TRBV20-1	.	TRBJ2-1	TGCAGTGCTTATAAGTACAATGAGCAGTTCTTC	CSAYKYNEQFF
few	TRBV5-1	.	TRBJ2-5	TGCGCCAGCAGCTTGGAGGGGCGGTGGAAAGAGACCCAGTACTTC	CASSLEGRWKETQYF
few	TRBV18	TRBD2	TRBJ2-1	TGTGCCAGCTCACCCCAGGGGGCACTAGCGGGAGATGAGCAGTTCTTC	CASSPQGALAGDEQFF
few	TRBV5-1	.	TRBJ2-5	TGCGCCAGCAGCCCAAGCTACCTCCAAGAGACCCAGTACTTC	CASSPSYLQETQYF
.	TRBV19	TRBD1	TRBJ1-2	TGTGCCAGTAGTAGAATCCGGGACAGGGGCAATGGCTACACCTTC	CASSRIRDRGNGYTF
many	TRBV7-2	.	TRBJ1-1	TGTGCCAGCAGCCCGATCCAGGGGCCTCTGAACACTGAAGCTTTCTTT	CASSPIQGPLNTEAFF
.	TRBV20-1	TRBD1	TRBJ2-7	TGCAGCGACAGGGCGACCTACGAGCAGTACTTC	CSDRATYEQYF
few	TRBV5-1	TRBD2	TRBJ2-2	TGCGCCAGCAGCGAAAGCGGGAGGGCGGACACCGGGGAGCTGTTTTTT	CASSESGRADTGELFF
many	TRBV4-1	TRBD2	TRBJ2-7	TGCGCCAGCAGCCAAGAGTTCGGACTAGCGGGACCAGGATACTTC	CASSQEFGLAGPGYF
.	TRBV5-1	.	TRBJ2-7	TGCGCCAGCAACCTCCAGGGACGGTACGAGCAGTACTTC	CASNLQGRYEQYF
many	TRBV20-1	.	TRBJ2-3	TGCAGTGCTCGATCAACACTTTTTACAGATACGCAGTATTTT	CSARSTLFTDTQYF
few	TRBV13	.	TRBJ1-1	TGTGCCAGCAGCTCCCCTAGACGGGGAACAACTGAAGCTTTCTTT	CASSSPRRGTTEAFF
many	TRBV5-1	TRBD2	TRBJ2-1	TGCGCCAGCAGCTTAGCAGCGGGAGGACTGTACAATGAGCAGTTCTTC	CASSLAAGGLYNEQFF
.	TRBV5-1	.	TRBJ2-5	TGCGCCAGCAGCTTGGGGGACCTCGGGCTGGCAGAGACCCAGTACTTC	CASSLGDLGLAETQYF
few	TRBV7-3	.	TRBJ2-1	TGTGCCAGCAGCCAGGGTGGGCAGGCCAATGAGCAGTTCTTC	CASSQGGQANEQFF
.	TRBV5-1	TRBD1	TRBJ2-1	TGCGCCAGCAGCTTGGGGTTACCGGGACAGGGGAATGAGCAGTTCTTC	CASSLGLPGQGNEQFF
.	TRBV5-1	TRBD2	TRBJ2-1	TGCGCCAGCAGCCCACTCAAATCGACTAGCGGCTACAATGAGCAGTTCTTC	CASSPLKSTSGYNEQFF
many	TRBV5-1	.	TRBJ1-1	TGCGCCAGCAGGTCTGACTACACTGAAGCTTTCTTT	CASRSDYTEAFF
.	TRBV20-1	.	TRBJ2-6	TGCAGTGCCAGACCGACAGAGGGGGCCAACGTCCTGACTTTC	CSARPTEGANVLTF
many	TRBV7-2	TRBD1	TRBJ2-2	TGTGCCAGCAGCCGAACCGGGACAGCCAACACCGGGGAGCTGTTTTTT	CASSRTGTANTGELFF
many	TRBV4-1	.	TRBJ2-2	TGCGCCAGCAGCCAAGGTTTGTTGCCTAGGTCGACCGGGGAGCTGTTTTTT	CASSQGLLPRSTGELFF
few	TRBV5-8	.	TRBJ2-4	TGTGCCAGCCTTGGGACGCAAAACATTCAGTACTTC	CASLGTQNIQYF
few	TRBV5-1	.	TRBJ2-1	TGCGCCAGCAACCCAGTTGACCTCGGACCCTACCCAGATCTCTACAATGAGCAGTTCTTC	CASNPVDLGPYPDLYNEQFF
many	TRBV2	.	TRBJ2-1	TGTGCCAGCAGTGAATGGCGCGGCCGTTCGATGTTCGGTGAGCAGTTCTTC	CASSEWRGRSMFGEQFF
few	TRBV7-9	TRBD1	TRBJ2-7	TGTGCCAGCAGCTTGGTAGGGACAGGGGGTGAAGAGCAGTACTTC	CASSLVGTGGEEQYF
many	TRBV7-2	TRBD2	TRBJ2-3	TGTGCCAGCAGCCCGACTAGCGGGAGGTACACAGATACGCAGTATTTT	CASSPTSGRYTDTQYF
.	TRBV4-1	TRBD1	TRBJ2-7	TGCGCCAGCAGACGGACAGGGGAGGGCGAGCAGTACTTC	CASRRTGEGEQYF
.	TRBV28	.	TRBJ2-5	TGTGCCAGCAGTTTAGGGCTCCCTAACCGGGAGACCCAGTACTTC	CASSLGLPNRETQYF
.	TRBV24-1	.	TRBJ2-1	TGTGCCACCAGTGAGAACCGGGACAATCTGTTCTTC	CATSENRDNLFF